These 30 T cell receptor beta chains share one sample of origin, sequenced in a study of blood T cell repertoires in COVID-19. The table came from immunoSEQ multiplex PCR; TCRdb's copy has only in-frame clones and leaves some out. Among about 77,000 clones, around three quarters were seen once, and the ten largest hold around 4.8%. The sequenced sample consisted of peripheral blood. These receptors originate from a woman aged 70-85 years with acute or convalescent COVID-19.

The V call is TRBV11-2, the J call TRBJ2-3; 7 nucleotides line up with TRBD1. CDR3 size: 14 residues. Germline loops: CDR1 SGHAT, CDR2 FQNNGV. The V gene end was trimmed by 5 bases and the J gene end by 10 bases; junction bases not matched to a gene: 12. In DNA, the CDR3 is TGTGCCAGCAGCGGCCGCGGTAACAGGGGTGCGCAGTATTTT. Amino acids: CASSGRGNRGAQYF. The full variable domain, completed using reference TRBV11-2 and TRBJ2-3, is EAGVAQSPRYKIIEKRQSVAFWCNPISGHATLYWYQQILGQGPKLLIQFQNNGVVDDSQLPKDRFSAERLKGVDSTLKIQPAKLEDSAVYLCASSGRGNRGAQYFGPGTRLTVL.

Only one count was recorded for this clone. For the CDR3, the DNA is TGTGCCAGCAGCCAACAGGGGGCCTTTGCTGAAGCTTTCTTT. Residues: CASSQQGAFAEAFF. The V gene is TRBV6-5, the J gene TRBJ1-1; 9 bases match TRBD1. CDR1 and CDR2 from the germline V gene are MNHEY and SVGAGI. The J segment lost 6 bases and the V segment lost 6 bases, leaving 8 bases of the junction unmatched. The CDR3 is 14 residues long.

CDR3 in amino acids: CASSFSTGLANNSPLHF. CDR3 nucleotide sequence: TGTGCCAGCAGCTTCTCGACAGGCCTGGCTAATAATTCACCCCTCCACTTT. The chain is built from TRBV7-2 and TRBJ1-6, with D tentatively TRBD1 (6 bases). The CDR3 loop spans 17 amino acids. Trimming removed 3 bases from V and 5 bases from J, with 17 bases in between. Germline V lookup: CDR1 SGHTA, CDR2 FQGNSA.

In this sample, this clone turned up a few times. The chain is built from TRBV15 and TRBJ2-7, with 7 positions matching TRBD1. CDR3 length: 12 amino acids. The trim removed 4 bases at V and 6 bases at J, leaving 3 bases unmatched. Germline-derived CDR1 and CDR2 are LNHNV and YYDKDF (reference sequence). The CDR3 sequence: CATSTTGVEQYF. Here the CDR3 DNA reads TGTGCCACCAGCACCACAGGGGTCGAGCAGTACTTC.

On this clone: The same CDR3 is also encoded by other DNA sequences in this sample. CDR3 loop: CASSLTGDTEAFF. CDR3 in DNA: TGCGCCAGCAGCTTGACAGGAGACACTGAAGCTTTCTTT. V gene TRBV5-1 combines with J gene TRBJ1-1; D is possibly TRBD1 (5 bases). Germline-derived CDR1 and CDR2 are SGHRS and YFSETQ. The length of the CDR3 is 13 residues. V lost 1 base and J lost 3, with 7 bases in between.

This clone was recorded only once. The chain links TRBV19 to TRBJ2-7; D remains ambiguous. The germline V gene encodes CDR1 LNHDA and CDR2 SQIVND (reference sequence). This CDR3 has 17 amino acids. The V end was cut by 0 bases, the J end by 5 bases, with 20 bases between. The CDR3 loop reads CASSIDRGWAGGHEQYF. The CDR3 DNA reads TGTGCCAGTAGTATAGATCGTGGTTGGGCAGGTGGGCACGAGCAGTACTTC.

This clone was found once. CDR3 amino acids: CASSLAVDGGGNQPQHF. CDR3 sequence (DNA): TGTGCCAGCAGCTTAGCCGTAGATGGAGGAGGAAATCAGCCCCAGCATTTT. The chain has TRBV7-6 and TRBJ1-5; D ambiguous. Germline V CDR1 and CDR2: SGHVS, FNYEAQ. The CDR3 runs to 17 residues. V dropped 0 bases and J dropped 4 bases, with 16 bases sitting between them.

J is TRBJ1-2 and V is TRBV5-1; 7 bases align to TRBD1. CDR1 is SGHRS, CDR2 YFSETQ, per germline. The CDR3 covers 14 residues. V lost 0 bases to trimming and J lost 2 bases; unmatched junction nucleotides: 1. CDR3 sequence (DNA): TGCGCCAGCAGCTTGGGGGACAGAAACTATGGCTACACCTTC. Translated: CASSLGDRNYGYTF.

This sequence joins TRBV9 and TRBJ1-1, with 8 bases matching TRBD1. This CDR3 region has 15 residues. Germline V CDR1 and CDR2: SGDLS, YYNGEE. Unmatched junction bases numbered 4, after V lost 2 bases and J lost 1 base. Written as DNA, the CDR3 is TGTGCCAGCAGCGTCTCAGACAGGGGGAACACTGAAGCTTTCTTT. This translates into CASSVSDRGNTEAFF.

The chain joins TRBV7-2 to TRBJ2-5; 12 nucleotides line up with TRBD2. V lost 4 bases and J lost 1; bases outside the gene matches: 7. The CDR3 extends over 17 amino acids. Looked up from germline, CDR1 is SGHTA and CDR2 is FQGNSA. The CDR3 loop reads CASSWNPGLAGQETQYF. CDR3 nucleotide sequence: TGTGCCAGCAGCTGGAATCCGGGACTAGCGGGCCAAGAGACCCAGTACTTC.

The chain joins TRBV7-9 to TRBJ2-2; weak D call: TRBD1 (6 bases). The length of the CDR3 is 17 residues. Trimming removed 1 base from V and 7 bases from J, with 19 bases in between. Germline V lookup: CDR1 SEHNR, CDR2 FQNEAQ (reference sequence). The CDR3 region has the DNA TGTGCCAGCAGCTTAGGTGTCTGGGGACAACGTCTCGGGGAGCTGTTTTTT. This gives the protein CASSLGVWGQRLGELFF.

This chain's CDR3 is CASSQPIHTGARLGNYGYTF. The CDR3, as DNA: TGCGCCAGCAGCCAACCGATCCATACAGGGGCCCGCCTGGGGAACTATGGCTACACCTTC. V usage is TRBV4-1 and J usage is TRBJ1-2; TRBD1 agrees at 7 bases. J gave up 2 bases and V 2 bases, and 20 bases lay outside the gene matches. The CDR3 has 20 residues. The V gene's germline CDR1 is MGHRA and CDR2 YSYEKL.

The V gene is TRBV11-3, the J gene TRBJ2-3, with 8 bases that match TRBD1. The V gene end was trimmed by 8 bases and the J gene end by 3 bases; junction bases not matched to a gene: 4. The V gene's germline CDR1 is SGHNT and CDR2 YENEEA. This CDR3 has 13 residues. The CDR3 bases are TGTGCCAGCCCAGGACAGGGTACAGATACGCAGTATTTT. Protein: CASPGQGTDTQYF.

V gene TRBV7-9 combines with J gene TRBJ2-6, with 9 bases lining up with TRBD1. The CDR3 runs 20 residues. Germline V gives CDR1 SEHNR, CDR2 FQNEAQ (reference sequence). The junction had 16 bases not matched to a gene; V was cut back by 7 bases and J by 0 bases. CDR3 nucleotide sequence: TGTGCCAGCACCCGAACCTGGGCACAGGGGGCCGACTCTGGGGCCAACGTCCTGACTTTC. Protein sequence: CASTRTWAQGADSGANVLTF.

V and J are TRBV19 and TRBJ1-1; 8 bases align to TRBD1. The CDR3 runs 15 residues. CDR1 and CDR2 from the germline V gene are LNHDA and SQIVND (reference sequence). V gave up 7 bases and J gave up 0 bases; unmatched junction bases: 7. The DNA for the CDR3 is TGTGCCAGTAATCGGGACAGGCTCATGAACACTGAAGCTTTCTTT. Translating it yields CASNRDRLMNTEAFF.

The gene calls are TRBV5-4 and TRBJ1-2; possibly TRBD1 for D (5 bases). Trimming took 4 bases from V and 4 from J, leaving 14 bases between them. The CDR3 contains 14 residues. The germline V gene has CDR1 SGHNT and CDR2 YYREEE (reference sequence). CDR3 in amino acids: CASSRWGVSYGYTF. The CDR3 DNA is TGTGCCAGCAGCCGATGGGGGGTGTCCTATGGCTACACCTTC.

The CDR3 nucleotides are TGCGCCAGCAGCCTAGACTGGGGGGAATACTACGAGCAGTACTTC. As protein: CASSLDWGEYYEQYF. The V gene is TRBV5-1, the J gene TRBJ2-7; D may be TRBD2 (6 bases). CDR1 and CDR2 (germline): SGHRS, YFSETQ. Trimming took 4 bases from V and 3 from J, leaving 17 bases between them. The CDR3 has 15 residues.

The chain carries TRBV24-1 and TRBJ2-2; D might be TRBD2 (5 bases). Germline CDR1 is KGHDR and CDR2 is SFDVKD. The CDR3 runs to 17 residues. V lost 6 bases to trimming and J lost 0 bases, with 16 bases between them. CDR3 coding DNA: TGTGCCACCAGTTCTTACAGCCAGACTACGAACACCGGGGAGCTGTTTTTT. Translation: CATSSYSQTTNTGELFF.

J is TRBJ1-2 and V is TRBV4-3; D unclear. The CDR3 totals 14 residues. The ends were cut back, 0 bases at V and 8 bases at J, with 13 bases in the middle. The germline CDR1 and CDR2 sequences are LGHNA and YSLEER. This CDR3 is CASSQDSRGPGYTF. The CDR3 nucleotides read TGCGCCAGCAGCCAAGATAGTCGGGGTCCGGGCTACACCTTC.

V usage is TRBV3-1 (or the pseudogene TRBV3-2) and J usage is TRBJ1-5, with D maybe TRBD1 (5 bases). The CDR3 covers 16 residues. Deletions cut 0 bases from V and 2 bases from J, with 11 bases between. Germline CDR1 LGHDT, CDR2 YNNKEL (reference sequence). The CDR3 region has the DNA TGTGCCAGCAGCCAAGACGCCAGGGCTGGCAATCAGCCCCAGCATTTT. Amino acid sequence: CASSQDARAGNQPQHF.

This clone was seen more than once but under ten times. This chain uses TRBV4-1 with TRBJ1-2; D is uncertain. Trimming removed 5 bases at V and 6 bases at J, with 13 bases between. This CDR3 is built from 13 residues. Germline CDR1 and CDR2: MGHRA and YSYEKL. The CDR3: CASSGDRWDGYTF. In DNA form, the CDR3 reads TGCGCCAGCAGCGGAGACCGTTGGGATGGCTACACCTTC.

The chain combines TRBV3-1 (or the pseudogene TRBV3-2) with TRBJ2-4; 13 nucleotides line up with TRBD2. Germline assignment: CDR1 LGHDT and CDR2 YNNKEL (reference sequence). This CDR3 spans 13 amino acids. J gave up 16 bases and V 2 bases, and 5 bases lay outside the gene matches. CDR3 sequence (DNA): TGTGCCAGCAGCCAACGACTAGCGGGGGGCCAATACTTC. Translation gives CASSQRLAGGQYF.

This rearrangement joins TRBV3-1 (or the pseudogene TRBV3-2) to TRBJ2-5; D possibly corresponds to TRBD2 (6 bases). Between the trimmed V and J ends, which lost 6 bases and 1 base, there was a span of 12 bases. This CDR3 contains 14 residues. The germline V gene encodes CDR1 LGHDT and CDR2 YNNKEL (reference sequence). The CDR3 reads CASRHPGLQETQYF. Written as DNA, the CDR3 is TGTGCCAGCAGGCATCCGGGACTCCAAGAGACCCAGTACTTC.

The CDR3 spells CASSFLTATNEKLFF. The CDR3 DNA reads as TGTGCCAGCAGCTTCCTGACAGCAACTAATGAAAAACTGTTTTTT. V gene TRBV5-6 combines with J gene TRBJ1-4; D perhaps matches TRBD1 (5 bases). The V gene's germline CDR1 is SGHDT and CDR2 YYEEEE. V gave up 2 bases and J gave up 0 bases, with 8 bases separating them. The CDR3 runs 15 residues.

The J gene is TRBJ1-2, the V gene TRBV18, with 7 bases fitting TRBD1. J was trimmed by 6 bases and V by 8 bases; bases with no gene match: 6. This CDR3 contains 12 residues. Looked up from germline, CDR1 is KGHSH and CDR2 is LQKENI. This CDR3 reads CASTAGTDGYTF. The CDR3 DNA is TGTGCCAGCACGGCCGGGACAGATGGCTACACCTTC.

DNA of the CDR3: TGTGCCAGCAGCTTATCTAGGACAGGGACTGAAGCTTTCTTT. Amino acid sequence: CASSLSRTGTEAFF. The rearrangement uses TRBV7-2 and TRBJ1-1; 8 bases are shared with TRBD1. The CDR3 contains 14 residues. J was trimmed by 5 bases and V by 2 bases; bases with no gene match: 4. Germline CDR1 reads SGHTA; CDR2 reads FQGNSA.

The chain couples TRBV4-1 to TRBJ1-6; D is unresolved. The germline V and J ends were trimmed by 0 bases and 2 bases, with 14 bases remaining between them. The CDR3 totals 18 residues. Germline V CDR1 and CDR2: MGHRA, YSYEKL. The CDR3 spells CASSQDIRGRAYNSPLHF. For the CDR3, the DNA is TGCGCCAGCAGCCAAGATATTAGAGGGCGGGCCTATAATTCACCCCTCCACTTT.

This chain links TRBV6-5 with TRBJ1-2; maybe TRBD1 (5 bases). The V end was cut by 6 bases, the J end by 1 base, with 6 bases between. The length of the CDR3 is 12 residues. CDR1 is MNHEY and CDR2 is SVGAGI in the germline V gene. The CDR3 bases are TGTGCCAGCAGCAGGGATAACTATGGCTACACCTTC. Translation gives CASSRDNYGYTF.

In DNA, the CDR3 is TGTGCCAGTAGTATAATGGTAGCTCCAGATACGCAGTATTTT. It specifies CASSIMVAPDTQYF. The J gene is TRBJ2-3, the V gene TRBV19; D remains unclear. Trimming removed 2 bases from V and 4 bases from J, with 10 bases in between. The CDR3 has 14 amino acids. Germline V lookup: CDR1 LNHDA, CDR2 SQIVND (reference sequence).

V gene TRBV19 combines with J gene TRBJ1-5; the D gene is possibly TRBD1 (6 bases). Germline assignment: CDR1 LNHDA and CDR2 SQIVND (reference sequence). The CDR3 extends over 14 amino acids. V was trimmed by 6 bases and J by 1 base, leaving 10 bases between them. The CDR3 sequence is CASSPQGSNQPQHF. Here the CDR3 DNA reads TGTGCCAGTAGCCCGCAGGGGAGCAATCAGCCCCAGCATTTT.